This record covers a single T cell receptor (beta chain). Its specificity is not known. Primers included in the PCR were 60 Vbeta and 13 Jbeta primers. Here immunoSEQ multiplex PCR was the method, and the copy in TCRdb shows in-frame clones only, minus some. The data contain over 55,000 clones, about 80% of them singletons. CDR1 and CDR2 (germline): GTSNPN, SVGIG (reference sequence). The V segment lost 4 bases and the J segment 6 bases; nucleotides outside the gene matches: 10. The CDR3 spans 15 residues. Donors counted as nominally healthy when sampled, yet unrecorded immune exposures were likely. The data are from a study of cytomegalovirus exposure and HLA in healthy donors. Study-level findings and limits: Earlier results showed most TCR beta V segments being productive about 90% or about 30% of the time.

The sample was PBMCs. The TCR comes from a man aged 40-49 years in good health and CMV-seronegative. The chain is built from TRBV30 and TRBJ2-3; the match to TRBD1 covers 10 bases. The CDR3 here is CAWIPQTGGLDTQYF. The CDR3 DNA reads TGTGCCTGGATTCCACAGACAGGGGGCCTGGATACGCAGTATTTT.